The sequence of this TCR beta chain was determined in a study of blood T cell repertoires in COVID-19. Across the whole study: Samples representing acute and convalescent COVID-19 were sourced from the United States, Italy and Spain. T cells, B-cell-depleted T cells, or PBMCs supplied cDNA or gDNA.

As originally analysed: Amplification with reference gene primers provided the estimates of nucleated cell counts. Clones were read by immunoSEQ multiplex PCR, and TCRdb kept only the in-frame ones, dropping some. V and J calls and clone size are those listed in that table; D and trimming were worked out from the DNA. This table has more than 95,000 clones, 84% appearing once. The CDR3 is 16 residues long. The germline gives CDR1 SGHTS, CDR2 YDEGEE. V was pared by 4 bases and J by 1 base, with 15 bases between. The chain uses TRBV5-8 and TRBJ1-3; no firm D call. Sequencing was carried out using peripheral blood. The clonotype comes from a man aged 55 to 69 with acute or convalescent COVID-19. The CDR3 protein is CASSPRDRISGNTIYF. The CDR3 region has the DNA TGTGCCAGCAGCCCCCGGGATCGAATTTCTGGAAACACCATATATTTT. The full variable domain, rest sourced from reference TRBV5-8 and TRBJ1-3, is EAGVTQSPTHLIKTRGQQATLRCSPISGHTSVYWYQQALGLGLQFLLWYDEGEERNRGNFPPRFSGRQFPNYSSELNVNALELEDSALYLCASSPRDRISGNTIYFGEGSWLTVV.